A single T cell receptor (beta chain) is shown here with its context. Its antigen is unknown. This specimen belongs to a study of blood T cells in healthy people across ages. Germline V lookup: CDR1 SQVTM, CDR2 ANQGSEA. The CDR3 loop spans 13 amino acids. Findings and limits, study-wide: Observed TCR beta diversity showed a strong correlation with the percentage of naive T cells as measured by flow cytometry.

Using a J-beta primer mix together with a sample-barcoded 5' primer, a second PCR was run for about 6 to 12 cycles. One entry per CDR3 protein results from TCRdb running MiXCR on the 5' RACE reads. This sample yields under 1,100,000 distinct CDR3 sequences, of which approximately 26% are seen a single time; around 0.75% belongs to the top ten. This same sample was also taken into another study, of T cells of mothers and their children. Turning to that study: There were over 10 million TCR beta CDR3 reads from each mother and around 2.9 million from each child.

The V gene is TRBV29-1, the J gene TRBJ2-3, with 7 bases aligning to TRBD1. Material: blood. This clonotype originated in a girl aged 2 to 9 in good health. Here the CDR3 reads CSTGVDRTDTQYF. For the CDR3, the DNA is TGCAGTACAGGGGTGGATCGCACAGATACGCAGTATTTT.